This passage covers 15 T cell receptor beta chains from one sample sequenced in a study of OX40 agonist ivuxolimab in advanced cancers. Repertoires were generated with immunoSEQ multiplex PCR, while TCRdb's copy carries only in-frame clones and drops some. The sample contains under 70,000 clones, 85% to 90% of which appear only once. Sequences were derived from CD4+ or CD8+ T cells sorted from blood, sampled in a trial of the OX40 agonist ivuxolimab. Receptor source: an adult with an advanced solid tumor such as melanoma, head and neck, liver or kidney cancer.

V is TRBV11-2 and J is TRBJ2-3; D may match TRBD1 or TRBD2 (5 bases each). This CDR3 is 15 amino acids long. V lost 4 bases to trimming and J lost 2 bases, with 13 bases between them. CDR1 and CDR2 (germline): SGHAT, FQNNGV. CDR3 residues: CASSSPRDPTDTQYF. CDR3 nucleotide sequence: TGTGCCAGCAGCTCCCCCCGGGACCCCACAGATACGCAGTATTTT.

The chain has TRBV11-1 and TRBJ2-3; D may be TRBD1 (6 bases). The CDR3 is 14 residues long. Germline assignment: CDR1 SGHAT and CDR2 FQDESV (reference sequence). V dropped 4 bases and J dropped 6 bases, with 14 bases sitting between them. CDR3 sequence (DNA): TGTGCCAGCAGCTCCCAACAGGGTCCGGATACGCAGTATTTT. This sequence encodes CASSSQQGPDTQYF.

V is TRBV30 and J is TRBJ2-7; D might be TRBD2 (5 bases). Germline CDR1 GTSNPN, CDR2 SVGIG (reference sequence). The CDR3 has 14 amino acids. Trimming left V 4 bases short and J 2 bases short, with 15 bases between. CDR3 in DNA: TGTGCCTGGACCCAACGGACTCGAACCTACGAGCAGTACTTC. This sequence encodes CAWTQRTRTYEQYF.

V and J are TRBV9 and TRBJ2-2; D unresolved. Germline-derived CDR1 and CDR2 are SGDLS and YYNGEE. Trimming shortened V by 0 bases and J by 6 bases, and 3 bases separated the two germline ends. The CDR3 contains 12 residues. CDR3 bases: TGTGCCAGCAGCGTAGAGGCCGGGGAGCTGTTTTTT. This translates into CASSVEAGELFF.

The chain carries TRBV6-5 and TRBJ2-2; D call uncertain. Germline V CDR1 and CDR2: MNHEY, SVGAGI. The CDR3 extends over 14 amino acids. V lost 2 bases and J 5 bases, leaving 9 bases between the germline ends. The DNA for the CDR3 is TGTGCCAGCAGTTACGGGCTATCGACCGGGGAGCTGTTTTTT. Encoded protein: CASSYGLSTGELFF.

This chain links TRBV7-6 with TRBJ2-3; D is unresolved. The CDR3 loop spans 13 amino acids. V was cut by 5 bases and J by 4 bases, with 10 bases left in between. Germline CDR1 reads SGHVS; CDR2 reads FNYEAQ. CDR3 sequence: CASSRVLADTQYF. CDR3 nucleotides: TGTGCCAGCAGCCGGGTTCTCGCAGATACGCAGTATTTT.

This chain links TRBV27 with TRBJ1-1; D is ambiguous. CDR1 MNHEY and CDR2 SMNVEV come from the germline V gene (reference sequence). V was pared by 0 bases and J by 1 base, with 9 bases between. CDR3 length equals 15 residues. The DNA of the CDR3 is TGTGCCAGCAGTTTATCGAGGGCCGGGAACACTGAAGCTTTCTTT. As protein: CASSLSRAGNTEAFF.

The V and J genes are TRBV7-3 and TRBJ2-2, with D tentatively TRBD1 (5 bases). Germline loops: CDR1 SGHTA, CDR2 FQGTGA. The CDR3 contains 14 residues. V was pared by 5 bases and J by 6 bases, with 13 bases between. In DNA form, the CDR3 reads TGTGCCAGCAGCGTAGCCAGGGCGGCCGGGGAGCTGTTTTTT. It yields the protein CASSVARAAGELFF.

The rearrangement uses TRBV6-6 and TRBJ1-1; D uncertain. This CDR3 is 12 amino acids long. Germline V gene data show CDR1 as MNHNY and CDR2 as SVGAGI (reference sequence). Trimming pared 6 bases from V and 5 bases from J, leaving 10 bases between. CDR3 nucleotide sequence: TGTGCCAGCAGACTCGGGGTTACTGAAGCTTTCTTT. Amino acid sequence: CASRLGVTEAFF.

This CDR3 reads CASSLVQPALPRGEAFF. In DNA form, the CDR3 reads TGTGCCAGCAGCTTAGTTCAACCCGCTTTGCCACGGGGAGAAGCTTTCTTT. The rearrangement uses TRBV7-9 and TRBJ1-1; no reliable D call. The germline V gene has CDR1 SEHNR and CDR2 FQNEAQ (reference sequence). The CDR3 consists of 17 residues. Trimming took 1 base from V and 8 from J, leaving 23 bases between them.

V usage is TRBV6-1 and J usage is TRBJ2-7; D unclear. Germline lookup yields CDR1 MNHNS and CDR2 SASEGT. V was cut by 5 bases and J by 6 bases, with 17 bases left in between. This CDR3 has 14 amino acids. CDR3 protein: CASSSPGPGGEQYF. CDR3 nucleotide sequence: TGTGCCAGCAGTTCCCCCGGTCCGGGCGGCGAGCAGTACTTC.

CDR3 DNA: TGTGCCAGCAGCCTCGTGGCTAGCGGGAGCAATGAGCAGTTCTTC. Translated, it gives CASSLVASGSNEQFF. The V and J genes are TRBV13 and TRBJ2-1, with TRBD2 identical over 10 bases. V was pared by 5 bases and J by 6 bases, with 7 bases of the junction left unmatched. Germline V CDR1 and CDR2: PRHDT, FYEKMQ (reference sequence). CDR3 length: 15 residues. The full variable domain, its missing parts supplied by reference TRBV13 and TRBJ2-1, is AAGVIQSPRHLIKEKRETATLKCYPIPRHDTVYWYQQGPGQDPQFLISFYEKMQSDKGSIPDRFSAQQFSDYHSELNMSSLELGDSALYFCASSLVASGSNEQFFGPGTRLTVL.

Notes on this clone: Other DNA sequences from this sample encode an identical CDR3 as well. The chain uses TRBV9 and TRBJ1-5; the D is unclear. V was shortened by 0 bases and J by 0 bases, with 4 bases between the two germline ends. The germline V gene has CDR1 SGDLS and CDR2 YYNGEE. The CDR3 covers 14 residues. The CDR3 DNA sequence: TGTGCCAGCAGCGTAGGCAGTAGCAATCAGCCCCAGCATTTT. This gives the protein CASSVGSSNQPQHF.

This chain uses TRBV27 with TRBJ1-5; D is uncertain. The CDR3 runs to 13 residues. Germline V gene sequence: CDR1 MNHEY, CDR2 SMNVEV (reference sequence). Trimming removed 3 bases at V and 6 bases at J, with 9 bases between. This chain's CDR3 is CASSLGGRQPQHF. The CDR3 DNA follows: TGTGCCAGCAGTTTGGGAGGGCGTCAGCCCCAGCATTTT.

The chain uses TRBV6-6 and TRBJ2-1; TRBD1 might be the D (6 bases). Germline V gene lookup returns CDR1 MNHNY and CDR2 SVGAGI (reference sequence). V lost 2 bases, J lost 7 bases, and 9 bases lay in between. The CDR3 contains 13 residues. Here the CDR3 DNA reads TGTGCCAGCAGTTACCGGCAGGGGAATGAGCAGTTCTTC. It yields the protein CASSYRQGNEQFF.